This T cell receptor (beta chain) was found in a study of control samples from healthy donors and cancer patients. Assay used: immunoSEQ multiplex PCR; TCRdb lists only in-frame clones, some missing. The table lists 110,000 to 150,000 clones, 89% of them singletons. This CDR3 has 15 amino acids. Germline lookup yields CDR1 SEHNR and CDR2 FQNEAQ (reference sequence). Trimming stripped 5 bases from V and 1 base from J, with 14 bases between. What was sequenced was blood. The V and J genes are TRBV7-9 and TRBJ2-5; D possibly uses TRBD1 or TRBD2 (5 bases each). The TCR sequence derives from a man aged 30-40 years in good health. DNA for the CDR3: TGTGCCAGCAGCCCCCCAACTGGGGGCCAAGAGACCCAGTACTTC. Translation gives CASSPPTGGQETQYF. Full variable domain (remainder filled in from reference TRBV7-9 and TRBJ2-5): DTGVSQNPRHKITKRGQNVTFRCDPISEHNRLYWYRQTLGQGPEFLTYFQNEAQLEKSRLLSDRFSAERPKGSFSTLEIQRTEQGDSAMYLCASSPPTGGQETQYFGPGTRLLVL.